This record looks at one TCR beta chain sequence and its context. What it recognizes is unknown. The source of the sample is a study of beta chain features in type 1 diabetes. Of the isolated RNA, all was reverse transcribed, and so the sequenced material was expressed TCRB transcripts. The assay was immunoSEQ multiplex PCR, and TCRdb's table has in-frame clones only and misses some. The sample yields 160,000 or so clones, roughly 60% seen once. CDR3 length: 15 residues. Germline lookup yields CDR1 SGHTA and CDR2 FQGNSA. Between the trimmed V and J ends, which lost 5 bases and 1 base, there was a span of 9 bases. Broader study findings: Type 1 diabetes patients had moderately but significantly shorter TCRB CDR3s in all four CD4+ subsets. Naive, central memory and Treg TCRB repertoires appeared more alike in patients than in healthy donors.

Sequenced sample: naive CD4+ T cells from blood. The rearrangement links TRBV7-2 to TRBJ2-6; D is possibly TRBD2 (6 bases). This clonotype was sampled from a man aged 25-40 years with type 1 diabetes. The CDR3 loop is CASSLGGSGANVLTF. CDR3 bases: TGTGCCAGCAGCCTGGGAGGTTCTGGGGCCAACGTCCTGACTTTC. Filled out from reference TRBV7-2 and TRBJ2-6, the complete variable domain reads GAGVSQSPSNKVTEKGKDVELRCDPISGHTALYWYRQSLGQGLEFLIYFQGNSAPDKSGLPSDRFSAERTGGSVSTLTIQRTQQEDSAVYLCASSLGGSGANVLTFGAGSRLTVL.